A single TCR beta chain is shown here with its context. The antigen it recognizes is unknown. No base quality information exists; no much larger clone differs at one position. The sample comes from a study of chemoradiotherapy in HPV16-positive cancers (dated 2022 in TCRdb). For the wider study: Using functional T-cell assays on cells from two HPV16-positive patients, the researchers defined candidate HPV-specific T-cell clones and common TCR motifs. The study asked whether T-cell immunity against the HPV oncoproteins E6 and E7 changes during chemoradiotherapy and whether it affects survival. TCR repertoires from roughly 87 patients with HPV-related cancers were then used to track the candidate HPV-specific TCRs and motifs. Overall results and qualifications from the work: Among HPV16-positive patients, expansion of HPV-responsive T cells during chemoradiotherapy was associated with better recurrence-free survival. The functional definition of HPV-specific T cells came from only a couple of HPV16-positive patients, and the survival association was reported for HPV16-positive patients. Expansion of candidate HPV-specific clones and E7-related TCR motifs was observed in the tumor microenvironment during treatment, whereas no such expansion was observed for non-HPV-specific T cells.

Library generation was performed with the immunoSEQ multiplex PCR assay. TCRdb provides this immuneACCESS table in a form limited to in-frame rearrangements. Some clones are lacking; in checked studies, under half of them reflect an unresolved V gene, and why the rest are absent is not known. Here the sample has thousands of clones; roughly nine tenths occur a single time. The top ten clones comprise about 3.5% of the sample. Repertoires were sampled repeatedly over the course of chemoradiotherapy so that clonal expansion in the tumor microenvironment could be followed. The CDR3 numbers 17 residues from cysteine through phenylalanine. Only the CDR3 portion is preserved as DNA: 51 bases, with reading frame beginning at the first base. V and J are truncated by 6 bases and 2 bases respectively, leaving an intervening sequence of 20 bases. Per the germline V gene, MDHEN is the CDR1 and SYDVKM is the CDR2.

This sequence uses TRBV28 and TRBJ1-5; a tentative D match to TRBD1 spans 6 bases. This TCR was sampled from a human donor with HPV-associated anogenital cancer. The sequenced sample was tumor tissue, obtained from a patient who underwent chemoradiotherapy. The CDR3 has the sequence CASRYLDSDRRNQPQHF. The nucleotides read TGTGCCAGCAGGTACTTGGACTCTGACAGGCGCAATCAGCCCCAGCATTTT. Supplemented by the reference TRBV28 and TRBJ1-5 proteins around the CDR3, the complete variable domain is DVKVTQSSRYLVKRTGEKVFLECVQDMDHENMFWYRQDPGLGLRLIYFSYDVKMKEKGDIPEGYSVSREKKERFSLILESASTNQTSMYLCASRYLDSDRRNQPQHFGDGTRLSIL.